Ten or more counts support the clone carrying this T cell receptor beta chain. Its antigen remains unidentified. The CDR3 end lies 3 residues beyond the end of the read and is filled in from the germline J gene. The sample is drawn from a study of T cell clonality in common variable immunodeficiency. The study's findings and limits: Common variable immunodeficiency TCR beta sequences reportedly had fewer deletions and N-nucleotide insertions.

Germline CDR1 is SGHRS and CDR2 is YFSETQ. The CDR3 contains 13 residues. The trim removed 4 bases at V and 5 bases at J, leaving 2 bases unmatched. Using immunoSEQ multiplex PCR, the repertoire was profiled, and TCRdb retains in-frame clones only, with some absent. The table lists 25,000 to 30,000 clones, with no singletons. Both groups were predominantly of Caucasian heritage. The origin of this receptor is a human donor with common variable immunodeficiency. V usage is TRBV5-1 and J usage is TRBJ2-4; 8 nucleotides agree with TRBD2. What was sequenced was peripheral blood mononuclear cells. The CDR3 is CASSTLAENIQYF. Partial CDR3 DNA: TGCGCCAGCAGCACACTAGCGGAAAACATT.